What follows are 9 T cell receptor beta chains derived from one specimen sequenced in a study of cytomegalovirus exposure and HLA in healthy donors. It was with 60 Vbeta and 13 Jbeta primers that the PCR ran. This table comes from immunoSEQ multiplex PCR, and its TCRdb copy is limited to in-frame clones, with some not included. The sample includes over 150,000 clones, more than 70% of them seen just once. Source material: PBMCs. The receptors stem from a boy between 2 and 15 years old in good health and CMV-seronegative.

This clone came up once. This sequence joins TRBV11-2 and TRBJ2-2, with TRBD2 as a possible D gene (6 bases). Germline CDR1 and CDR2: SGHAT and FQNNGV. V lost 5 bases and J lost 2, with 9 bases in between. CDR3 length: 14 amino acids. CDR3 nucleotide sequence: TGTGCCAGCAGCCCGGGGGTCAACACCGGGGAGCTGTTTTTT. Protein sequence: CASSPGVNTGELFF.

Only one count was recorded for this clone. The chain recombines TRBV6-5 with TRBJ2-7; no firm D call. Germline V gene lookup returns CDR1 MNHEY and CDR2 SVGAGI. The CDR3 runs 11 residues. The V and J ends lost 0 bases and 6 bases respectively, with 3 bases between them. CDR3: CASSYSSEQYF. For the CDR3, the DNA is TGTGCCAGCAGTTACTCGAGCGAGCAGTACTTC.

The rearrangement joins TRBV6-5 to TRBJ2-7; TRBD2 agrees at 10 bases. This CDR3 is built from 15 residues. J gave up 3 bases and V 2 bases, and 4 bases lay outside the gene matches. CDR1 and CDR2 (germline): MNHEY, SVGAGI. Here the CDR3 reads CASSYTSSGSYEQYF. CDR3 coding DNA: TGTGCCAGCAGTTACACGTCTAGCGGGAGCTACGAGCAGTACTTC.

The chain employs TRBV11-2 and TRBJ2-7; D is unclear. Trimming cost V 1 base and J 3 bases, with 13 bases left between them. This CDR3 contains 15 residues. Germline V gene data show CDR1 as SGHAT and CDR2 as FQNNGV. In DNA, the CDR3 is TGTGCCAGCAGCTTAGTCAGAGACACGTTCTACGAGCAGTACTTC. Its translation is CASSLVRDTFYEQYF.

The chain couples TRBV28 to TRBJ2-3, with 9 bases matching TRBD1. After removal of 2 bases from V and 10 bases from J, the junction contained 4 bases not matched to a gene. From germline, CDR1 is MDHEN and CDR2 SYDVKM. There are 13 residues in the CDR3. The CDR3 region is CASSLRDREAQYF. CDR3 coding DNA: TGTGCCAGCAGTTTACGGGACAGGGAAGCGCAGTATTTT.

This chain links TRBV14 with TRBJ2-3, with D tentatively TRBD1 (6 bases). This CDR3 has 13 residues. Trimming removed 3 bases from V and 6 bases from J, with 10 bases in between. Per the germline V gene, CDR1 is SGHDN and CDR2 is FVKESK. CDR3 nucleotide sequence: TGTGCCAGCAGCCAGGGGGCCACCGATACGCAGTATTTT. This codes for CASSQGATDTQYF.

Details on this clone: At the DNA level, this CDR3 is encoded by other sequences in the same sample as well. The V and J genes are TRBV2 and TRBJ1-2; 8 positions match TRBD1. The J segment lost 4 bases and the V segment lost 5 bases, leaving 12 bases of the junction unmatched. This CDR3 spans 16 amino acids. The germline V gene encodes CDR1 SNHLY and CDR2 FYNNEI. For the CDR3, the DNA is TGTGCCAGCAGTCAGGGACAGGTCCAATCGGGCTATGGCTACACCTTC. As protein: CASSQGQVQSGYGYTF.

In DNA form, the CDR3 reads TGTGCCAGCACCCGCGGGAGTGTCAATGAGCAGTTCTTC. It is translated as CASTRGSVNEQFF. The chain uses TRBV6-5 and TRBJ2-1; 7 bases align to TRBD2. V shed 7 bases and J 6 bases; nucleotides not matched to a gene: 6. The V gene's germline CDR1 is MNHEY and CDR2 SVGAGI. This CDR3 comprises 13 residues.

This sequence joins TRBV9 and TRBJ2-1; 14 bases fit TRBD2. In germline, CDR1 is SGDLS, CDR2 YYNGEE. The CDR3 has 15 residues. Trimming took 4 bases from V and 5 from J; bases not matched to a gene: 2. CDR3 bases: TGTGCCAGCAGCCCGGGACTAGCGGGAGACAATGAGCAGTTCTTC. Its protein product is CASSPGLAGDNEQFF.